The 21 T cell receptor beta chains listed next were all sequenced from one sample in a study of cytomegalovirus exposure and HLA in healthy donors. A multiplex PCR was run with 60 Vbeta primers and 13 Jbeta primers. Assay used: immunoSEQ multiplex PCR; TCRdb lists only in-frame clones, some missing. The sample gives about 200,000 clones, roughly 80% of which show up once; approximately 2.1% is in the top ten. The sequenced sample was PBMCs. The receptors originated from a woman in her 30s in good health and CMV-seropositive.

The CDR3 reads CASRWGGEKLFF. The CDR3 coding sequence is TGTGCCAGCAGATGGGGGGGTGAAAAACTGTTTTTT. The rearrangement links TRBV2 to TRBJ1-4; TRBD1 is a possible D gene (5 bases). The germline gives CDR1 SNHLY, CDR2 FYNNEI. The CDR3 contains 12 residues. The V gene lost 6 bases and the J gene lost 7 bases, with 9 bases spanning the gap.

The V and J genes are TRBV6-6 and TRBJ1-2; no reliable D call. The germline V and J ends were trimmed by 5 bases and 5 bases, with 15 bases remaining between them. Germline V gene sequence: CDR1 MNHNY, CDR2 SVGAGI (reference sequence). The CDR3 loop spans 14 amino acids. The CDR3 spells CASSTGEGLYGYTF. CDR3 in DNA: TGTGCCAGCAGTACCGGGGAAGGGTTATATGGCTACACCTTC.

In DNA form, the CDR3 reads TGTGCCAGCACCCCGACTAGCGGGACCACCTACGAGCAGTACTTC. Amino acids: CASTPTSGTTYEQYF. V and J are TRBV28 and TRBJ2-7; 11 bases agree with TRBD2. Germline lookup yields CDR1 MDHEN and CDR2 SYDVKM. Trimming at V came to 7 bases and at J to 2 bases, leaving 7 bases not matched to a gene. The CDR3 runs 15 residues.

The chain carries TRBV5-1 and TRBJ2-1, with unresolved D. V was clipped by 2 bases and J by 9 bases, with 12 bases between them. The CDR3 loop spans 13 amino acids. Germline values: CDR1 SGHRS, CDR2 YFSETQ. CDR3 sequence: CASSLASVSEQFF. The CDR3 DNA is TGCGCCAGCAGCTTAGCTAGTGTCAGTGAGCAGTTCTTC.

The V call is TRBV2, the J call TRBJ1-3; D possibly corresponds to TRBD1 (5 bases). Germline CDR1 reads SNHLY; CDR2 reads FYNNEI. Trimming left V 1 base short and J 3 bases short, with 7 bases between. The length of the CDR3 is 14 residues. CDR3 amino acids: CASSEEQGGNTIYF. The CDR3 DNA is TGTGCCAGCAGTGAAGAGCAGGGTGGAAACACCATATATTTT.

The genes are TRBV15 and TRBJ2-1; no firm D call. The CDR3 sequence is 11 residues long. Deletions cut 5 bases from V and 6 bases from J, with 5 bases between. Per germline, CDR1 LNHNV and CDR2 YYDKDF (reference sequence). The CDR3 nucleotides read TGTGCCACCAGCGAGTTCAATGAGCAGTTCTTC. This translates into CATSEFNEQFF.

CDR3: CASSPNGGAATDTQYF. The CDR3 DNA sequence: TGTGCCAGCAGTCCGAACGGGGGGGCTGCCACAGATACGCAGTATTTT. The rearrangement links TRBV27 to TRBJ2-3; 8 bases fit TRBD2. This CDR3 contains 16 residues. In germline, CDR1 is MNHEY, CDR2 SMNVEV (reference sequence). Trimming at V came to 5 bases and at J to 2 bases, leaving 9 bases not matched to a gene.

This clone came up once. The chain has TRBV15 and TRBJ1-2, with no clear D. This CDR3 is built from 14 residues. V lost 0 bases, J lost 3 bases, and 8 bases lay in between. Germline assignment: CDR1 LNHNV and CDR2 YYDKDF (reference sequence). The DNA of the CDR3 is TGTGCCACCAGCAGAGATACGCGGGACTATGGCTACACCTTC. Translated, it gives CATSRDTRDYGYTF.

This clone turned up a few times. The chain combines TRBV6-5 with TRBJ2-2, with D possibly being TRBD2 (5 bases). The CDR3 totals 14 residues. V lost 4 bases to trimming and J lost 4 bases, with 10 bases between them. From germline, CDR1 is MNHEY and CDR2 SVGAGI. CDR3 residues: CASSSGVFTGELFF. The CDR3 DNA sequence: TGTGCCAGCAGTTCCGGGGTTTTCACCGGGGAGCTGTTTTTT.

This chain connects TRBV6-1 to TRBJ1-1, with 9 bases fitting TRBD1. CDR3 length: 15 residues. CDR1 is MNHNS and CDR2 is SASEGT in the germline V gene. V dropped 2 bases and J dropped 3; count of bases not matched to a gene: 4. The CDR3 DNA sequence: TGTGCCAGCAGTGAATGGACAGGGGCTGACACTGAAGCTTTCTTT. It is translated as CASSEWTGADTEAFF.

The chain employs TRBV5-1 and TRBJ2-5; the D gene is possibly TRBD2 (6 bases). This CDR3 is built from 15 residues. The germline V and J ends were trimmed by 4 bases and 5 bases, with 18 bases remaining between them. Germline CDR1 reads SGHRS; CDR2 reads YFSETQ. The CDR3 is CASSTARGEIETQYF. The CDR3 nucleotides are TGCGCCAGCAGCACGGCGCGGGGTGAGATTGAGACCCAGTACTTC.

The chain carries TRBV7-3 and TRBJ2-1; 7 bases are shared with TRBD1. CDR1 is SGHTA and CDR2 is FQGTGA in the germline V gene. CDR3 length: 15 residues. Trimming removed 3 bases from V and 0 bases from J; junction bases left unmatched: 2. CDR3 region: CASSFDRASYNEQFF. The CDR3 bases are TGTGCCAGCAGCTTTGACAGGGCCTCCTACAATGAGCAGTTCTTC.

This rearrangement joins TRBV7-3 to TRBJ2-1; the match to TRBD2 covers 8 bases. Trimming removed 6 bases from V and 9 bases from J; junction bases left unmatched: 10. The germline CDR1 and CDR2 sequences are SGHTA and FQGTGA. The CDR3 loop spans 14 amino acids. CDR3 residues: CASRGYSGTGEQFF. The DNA of the CDR3 is TGTGCCAGCAGGGGATATAGCGGGACGGGTGAGCAGTTCTTC.

V usage is TRBV7-2 and J usage is TRBJ1-5, with D possibly being TRBD1 (6 bases). The ends were cut back, 0 bases at V and 7 bases at J, with 16 bases in the middle. Germline CDR1 reads SGHTA; CDR2 reads FQGNSA. CDR3 length: 16 amino acids. The chain's CDR3 is CASSLARGQAGQPQHF. DNA for the CDR3: TGTGCCAGCAGCTTAGCAAGGGGACAAGCAGGCCAGCCCCAGCATTTT.

On this clone: This sample also contains other DNA sequences that code for the same CDR3. The V and J genes are TRBV2 and TRBJ2-5; 8 bases match TRBD2. CDR1 and CDR2 from the germline V gene are SNHLY and FYNNEI. Trimming removed 4 bases from V and 4 bases from J; junction bases left unmatched: 2. The CDR3 covers 13 residues. The CDR3 DNA follows: TGTGCCAGCAGTGGCCTAGCGGGAGAGACCCAGTACTTC. It specifies CASSGLAGETQYF.

V usage is TRBV6-5 and J usage is TRBJ2-7; 10 bases are a match to TRBD2. After removal of 4 bases from V and 2 bases from J, the junction contained 5 bases not matched to a gene. The CDR3 sequence is 15 residues long. The V gene's germline CDR1 is MNHEY and CDR2 SVGAGI. The CDR3 here is CASSWGLANTYEQYF. As DNA, the CDR3 is TGTGCCAGCAGTTGGGGACTAGCGAATACCTACGAGCAGTACTTC.

V and J are TRBV27 and TRBJ1-1; D is unclear. The CDR3 runs to 13 residues. V was clipped by 6 bases and J by 0 bases, with 8 bases between them. The germline V gene encodes CDR1 MNHEY and CDR2 SMNVEV (reference sequence). The CDR3, as DNA: TGTGCCAGCAGCTTCCTAGTGAACACTGAAGCTTTCTTT. Translating gives CASSFLVNTEAFF.

The sample holds a few counts of this clone. This rearrangement joins TRBV5-1 to TRBJ2-2, with TRBD1 as a possible D gene (5 bases). CDR3 size: 16 residues. Germline V gene data show CDR1 as SGHRS and CDR2 as YFSETQ. The V end lost 4 bases, the J end lost 6 bases, and 19 bases lay between the germline ends. Here the CDR3 DNA reads TGCGCCAGCAGCCCAGGGTTCGGAAGGTCTCCCGGGGAGCTGTTTTTT. Encoded protein: CASSPGFGRSPGELFF.

The CDR3 here is CAWIPAGFTDTQYF. CDR3 nucleotide sequence: TGTGCCTGGATCCCCGCGGGGTTCACAGATACGCAGTATTTT. This chain uses TRBV30 with TRBJ2-3, with a weak D call TRBD2 (6 bases). V gave up 4 bases and J gave up 2 bases, with 13 bases separating them. CDR3 length: 14 residues. The germline V gene has CDR1 GTSNPN and CDR2 SVGIG (reference sequence). The complete variable domain, with remaining parts taken from reference TRBV30 and TRBJ2-3, reads SQTIHQWPATLVQPVGSPLSLECTVEGTSNPNLYWYRQAAGRGLQLLFYSVGIGQISSEVPQNLSASRPQDRQFILSSKKLLLSDSGFYLCAWIPAGFTDTQYFGPGTRLTVL.

This rearrangement joins TRBV7-2 to TRBJ2-3, with 7 bases lining up with TRBD2. The germline V gene encodes CDR1 SGHTA and CDR2 FQGNSA. The junction had 5 bases not matched to a gene; V was cut back by 2 bases and J by 0 bases. The CDR3 length is 16 residues. The CDR3 reads CASSLKLALSTDTQYF. CDR3 DNA: TGTGCCAGCAGCTTAAAACTAGCGCTGAGCACAGATACGCAGTATTTT.

This clone was recorded once. J is TRBJ1-5 and V is TRBV19; 8 bases agree with TRBD1. This CDR3 has 16 residues. The germline gives CDR1 LNHDA, CDR2 SQIVND (reference sequence). Germline trimming cut 5 bases from V and 2 bases from J; bases unmatched to any gene: 8. The CDR3 DNA reads TGTGCCAGTAGTCTGCACAGGGGGGAAGGCAATCAGCCCCAGCATTTT. It is translated as CASSLHRGEGNQPQHF.